A single sample is the source of the 17 T cell receptor beta chains below, sequenced in a study of Ad26.COV2.S vaccination and SARS-CoV-2 variants. The treatment is: 15 to 20 received Ad26.COV2.S at low or high dose, single or two shots; 5 received placebo; per-sample allocation not given. Sampling was performed 63 days after the first vaccine or placebo injection. The data were produced by immunoSEQ multiplex PCR, yet TCRdb's version contains in-frame clones alone and is incomplete. The repertoire includes a few hundred thousand clones, approximately 90% of them detected once, and around 1.9% sits in the top ten. The sample consisted of peripheral blood, taken in a trial of Ad26.COV2.S vaccine versus placebo. The receptors were sampled from a person aged 18-65 years who received the Ad26.COV2.S COVID-19 vaccine or a placebo.

The chain is built from TRBV27 and TRBJ1-2; 7 bases line up with TRBD1. CDR3 length equals 14 residues. From germline, CDR1 is MNHEY and CDR2 SMNVEV (reference sequence). After removal of 5 bases from V and 5 bases from J, the junction contained 8 bases not matched to a gene. The CDR3 coding sequence is TGTGCCAGCAGTCTGACAGGGATGGGGTATGGCTACACCTTC. Amino acids: CASSLTGMGYGYTF.

V and J are TRBV15 and TRBJ1-2, with D unresolved. Germline V gene data show CDR1 as LNHNV and CDR2 as YYDKDF (reference sequence). The CDR3 sequence is 13 residues long. Between the trimmed V and J ends, which lost 1 base and 8 bases, there was a span of 11 bases. CDR3 loop: CATSRVAFKGYTF. DNA for the CDR3: TGTGCCACCAGCAGAGTTGCATTCAAGGGCTACACCTTC.

V gene TRBV6-6 combines with J gene TRBJ2-2; TRBD1 matches 8 bases. CDR3 length equals 15 residues. The ends lost 6 bases at V and 6 bases at J; junction bases unmatched: 9. Germline values: CDR1 MNHNY, CDR2 SVGAGI (reference sequence). Written as DNA, the CDR3 is TGTGCCAGCAGAGCCGGGACAGGACTGCCCGGGGAGCTGTTTTTT. This translates into CASRAGTGLPGELFF.

There are a few counts of this clone. The chain combines TRBV7-9 with TRBJ1-2; D is ambiguous. The CDR3 totals 11 residues. Trimming left V 3 bases short and J 6 bases short, with 5 bases between. Germline CDR1 is SEHNR and CDR2 is FQNEAQ (reference sequence). CDR3 sequence reads: CASSFTDGYTF. The DNA of the CDR3 is TGTGCCAGCAGCTTTACTGATGGCTACACCTTC.

This clone was found once. V is TRBV29-1 and J is TRBJ2-3; tentative D call: TRBD1 (5 bases). Germline CDR1 reads SQVTM; CDR2 reads ANQGSEA. V was trimmed by 8 bases and J by 1 base, leaving 19 bases between them. This CDR3 has 15 amino acids. As DNA, the CDR3 is TGCAGCCCTTCGGTCAGGGTCAGGGGCACAGATACGCAGTATTTT. Translating gives CSPSVRVRGTDTQYF.

V and J are TRBV28 and TRBJ2-3; tentatively, D is TRBD1 (5 bases). Trimming removed 8 bases from V and 5 bases from J, with 17 bases in between. The CDR3 contains 14 residues. Germline V CDR1 and CDR2: MDHEN, SYDVKM. This CDR3 reads CASARGRELDTQYF. The DNA for the CDR3 is TGTGCCAGCGCTAGGGGTCGTGAGTTAGATACGCAGTATTTT.

The chain combines TRBV12-5 with TRBJ1-1, with D possibly TRBD1 on 6 matching bases. This CDR3 is built from 14 residues. V dropped 2 bases and J dropped 4 bases, with 11 bases sitting between them. Germline CDR1 reads LGHNT; CDR2 reads FRNRAP. DNA of the CDR3: TGTGCTAGTGGTTTGTCCTACAGGGTCACTGAAGCTTTCTTT. Its protein product is CASGLSYRVTEAFF.

The chain uses TRBV6-5 and TRBJ1-4; D gene uncertain. The CDR3 has 13 amino acids. CDR1 MNHEY and CDR2 SVGAGI come from the germline V gene. V was trimmed by 2 bases and J by 8 bases, leaving 9 bases between them. CDR3 sequence (DNA): TGTGCCAGCAGTTACCGACTGGGGGAAAAACTGTTTTTT. The encoded protein is CASSYRLGEKLFF.

The rearrangement joins TRBV7-9 to TRBJ2-3; 7 nucleotides agree with TRBD2. Per germline, CDR1 SEHNR and CDR2 FQNEAQ (reference sequence). CDR3 length equals 15 residues. After removal of 3 bases from V and 3 bases from J, the junction contained 6 bases not matched to a gene. The CDR3 sequence: CASSFGAGETDTQYF. Here the CDR3 DNA reads TGTGCCAGCAGCTTTGGGGCGGGAGAGACAGATACGCAGTATTTT. Full variable domain (missing parts from reference TRBV7-9 and TRBJ2-3): DTGVSQNPRHKITKRGQNVTFRCDPISEHNRLYWYRQTLGQGPEFLTYFQNEAQLEKSRLLSDRFSAERPKGSFSTLEIQRTEQGDSAMYLCASSFGAGETDTQYFGPGTRLTVL.

The genes are TRBV27 and TRBJ2-3; 9 positions agree with TRBD1. V shed 4 bases and J 5 bases; nucleotides not matched to a gene: 4. Germline assignment: CDR1 MNHEY and CDR2 SMNVEV (reference sequence). This CDR3 region has 14 residues. The CDR3 region has the DNA TGTGCCAGCAGTTCGGACAGGGGTGGAGATACGCAGTATTTT. It encodes CASSSDRGGDTQYF.

V gene TRBV6-2 or TRBV6-3 combines with J gene TRBJ2-5; D unclear. CDR1 MNHEY and CDR2 SVGEGT come from the germline V gene. The ends were cut back, 2 bases at V and 2 bases at J, with 0 bases in the middle. The CDR3 extends over 11 amino acids. Here the CDR3 reads CASSYQETQYF. The CDR3 DNA follows: TGTGCCAGCAGTTACCAAGAGACCCAGTACTTC.

The chain is built from TRBV18 and TRBJ2-5, with D possibly called TRBD1 or TRBD2 (6 bases each). The CDR3 length is 14 residues. The germline V gene has CDR1 KGHSH and CDR2 LQKENI. Trimming left V 1 base short and J 4 bases short, with 10 bases between. This chain's CDR3 is CASSPRGAGETQYF. CDR3 nucleotides: TGTGCCAGCTCACCACGGGGGGCAGGAGAGACCCAGTACTTC.

The genes are TRBV27 and TRBJ1-2, with D perhaps matching TRBD1 (5 bases). V dropped 2 bases and J dropped 8 bases, with 12 bases sitting between them. This CDR3 spans 13 amino acids. Per the germline V gene, CDR1 is MNHEY and CDR2 is SMNVEV (reference sequence). The CDR3 loop reads CASSLGGSSGYTF. As DNA, the CDR3 is TGTGCCAGCAGTTTAGGGGGGTCTAGCGGCTACACCTTC.

The J gene is TRBJ2-3, the V gene TRBV24-1; tentative D call: TRBD1 (5 bases). The CDR3 has 13 residues. Trimming left V 7 bases short and J 4 bases short, with 11 bases between. Germline values: CDR1 KGHDR, CDR2 SFDVKD. The CDR3 protein is CATRGQVADTQYF. The CDR3 region has the DNA TGTGCCACCAGAGGACAAGTAGCAGATACGCAGTATTTT.

CDR3 amino acids: CASSLNIPLQFF. Here the CDR3 DNA reads TGTGCCAGCAGCTTAAATATACCATTACAGTTCTTC. The chain carries TRBV11-3 and TRBJ2-1; D is undetermined. Germline V gene lookup returns CDR1 SGHNT and CDR2 YENEEA. The CDR3 is made up of 12 amino acids. V lost 2 bases to trimming and J lost 13 bases, with 12 bases between them. Filled out from reference TRBV11-3 and TRBJ2-1, the complete variable domain reads EAGVVQSPRYKIIEKKQPVAFWCNPISGHNTLYWYLQNLGQGPELLIRYENEEAVDDSQLPKDRFSAERLKGVDSTLKIQPAELGDSAVYLCASSLNIPLQFFGPGTRLTVL.

V usage is TRBV6-5 and J usage is TRBJ2-7; TRBD1 matches at 8 bases. Trimming at V came to 4 bases and at J to 4 bases, leaving 9 bases not matched to a gene. The CDR3 length is 15 residues. Germline V lookup: CDR1 MNHEY, CDR2 SVGAGI. DNA of the CDR3: TGTGCCAGCAGTTCTCACGGGACAGGAGGGTACGAGCAGTACTTC. Translation: CASSSHGTGGYEQYF.

For this clone: The same CDR3 is also encoded by other DNA sequences in this sample. The V and J genes are TRBV7-2 and TRBJ1-1; D ambiguous. The germline CDR1 and CDR2 sequences are SGHTA and FQGNSA. CDR3 length: 13 amino acids. Trimming left V 3 bases short and J 4 bases short, with 9 bases between. The CDR3 DNA reads as TGTGCCAGCAGCTTTAGGGAGGGCACTGAAGCTTTCTTT. It specifies CASSFREGTEAFF.